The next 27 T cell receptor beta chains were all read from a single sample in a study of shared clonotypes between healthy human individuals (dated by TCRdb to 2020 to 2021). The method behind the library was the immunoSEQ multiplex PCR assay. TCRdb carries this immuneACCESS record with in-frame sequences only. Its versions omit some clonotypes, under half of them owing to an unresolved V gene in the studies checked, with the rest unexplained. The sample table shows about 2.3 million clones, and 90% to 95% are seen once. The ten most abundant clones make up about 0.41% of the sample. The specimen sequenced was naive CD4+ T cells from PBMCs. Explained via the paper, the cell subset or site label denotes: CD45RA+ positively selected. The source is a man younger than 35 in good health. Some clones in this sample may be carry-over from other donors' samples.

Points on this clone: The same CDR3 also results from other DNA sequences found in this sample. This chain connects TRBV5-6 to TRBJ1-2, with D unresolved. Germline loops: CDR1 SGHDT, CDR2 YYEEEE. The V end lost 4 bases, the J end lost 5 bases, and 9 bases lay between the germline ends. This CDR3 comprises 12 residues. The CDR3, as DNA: TGTGCCAGCAGCAGACGGAATTATGGCTACACCTTC. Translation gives CASSRRNYGYTF.

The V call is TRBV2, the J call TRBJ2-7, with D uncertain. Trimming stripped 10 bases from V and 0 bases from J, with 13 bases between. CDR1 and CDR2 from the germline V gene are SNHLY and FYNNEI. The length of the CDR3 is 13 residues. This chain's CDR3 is CATETRSSYEQYF. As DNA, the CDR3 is TGTGCCACAGAGACCAGAAGCTCCTACGAGCAGTACTTC.

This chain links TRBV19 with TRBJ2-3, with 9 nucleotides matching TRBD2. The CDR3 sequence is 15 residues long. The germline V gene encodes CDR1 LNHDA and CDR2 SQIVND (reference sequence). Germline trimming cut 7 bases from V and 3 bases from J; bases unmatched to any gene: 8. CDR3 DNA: TGTGCCAGTATTAGGGTAGCGGGAGAGACAGATACGCAGTATTTT. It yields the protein CASIRVAGETDTQYF.

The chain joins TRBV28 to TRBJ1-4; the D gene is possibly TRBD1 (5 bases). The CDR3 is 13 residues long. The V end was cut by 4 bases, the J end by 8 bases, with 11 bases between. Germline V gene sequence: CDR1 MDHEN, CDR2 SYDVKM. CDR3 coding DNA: TGTGCCAGCAGTTCCGCCGACAGAGAAAAACTGTTTTTT. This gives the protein CASSSADREKLFF.

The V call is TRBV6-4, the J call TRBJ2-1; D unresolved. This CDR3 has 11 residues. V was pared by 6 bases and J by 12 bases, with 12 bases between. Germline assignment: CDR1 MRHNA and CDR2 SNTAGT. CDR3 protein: CASSPPLGQFF. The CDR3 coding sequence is TGTGCCAGCAGCCCCCCACTTGGGCAGTTCTTC.

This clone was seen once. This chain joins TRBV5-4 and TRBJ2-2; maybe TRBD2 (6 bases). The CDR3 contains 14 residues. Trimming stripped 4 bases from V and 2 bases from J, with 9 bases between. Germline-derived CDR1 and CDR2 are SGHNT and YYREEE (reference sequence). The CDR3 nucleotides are TGTGCCAGCAGCGTAGCGGCAAACACCGGGGAGCTGTTTTTT. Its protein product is CASSVAANTGELFF.

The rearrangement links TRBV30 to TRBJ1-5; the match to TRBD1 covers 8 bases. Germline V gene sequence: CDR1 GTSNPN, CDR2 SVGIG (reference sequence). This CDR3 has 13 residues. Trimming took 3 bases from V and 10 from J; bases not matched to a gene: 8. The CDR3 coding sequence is TGTGCCTGGAGGATTGGGGCAGGGGGCCCCCAGCATTTT. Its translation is CAWRIGAGGPQHF.

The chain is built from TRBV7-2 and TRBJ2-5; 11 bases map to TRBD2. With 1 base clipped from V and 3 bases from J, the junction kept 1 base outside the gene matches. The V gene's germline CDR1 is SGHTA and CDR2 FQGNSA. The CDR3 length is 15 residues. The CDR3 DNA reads TGTGCCAGCAGCTTAGTACTAGCGGGGGAAGAGACCCAGTACTTC. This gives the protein CASSLVLAGEETQYF.

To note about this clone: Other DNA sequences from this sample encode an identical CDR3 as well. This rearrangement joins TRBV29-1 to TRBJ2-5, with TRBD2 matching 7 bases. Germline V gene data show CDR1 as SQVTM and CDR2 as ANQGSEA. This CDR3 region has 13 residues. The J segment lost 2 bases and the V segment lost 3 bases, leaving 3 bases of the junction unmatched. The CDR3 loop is CSVEPGLQETQYF. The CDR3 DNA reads TGCAGCGTTGAGCCGGGACTACAAGAGACCCAGTACTTC.

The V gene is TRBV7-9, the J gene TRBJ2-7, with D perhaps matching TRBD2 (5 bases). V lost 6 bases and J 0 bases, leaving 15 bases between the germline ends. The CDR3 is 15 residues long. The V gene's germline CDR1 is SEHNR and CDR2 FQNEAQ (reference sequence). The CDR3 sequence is CASRTTTGSSYEQYF. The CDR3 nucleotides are TGTGCCAGCAGGACGACAACTGGGAGCTCCTACGAGCAGTACTTC.

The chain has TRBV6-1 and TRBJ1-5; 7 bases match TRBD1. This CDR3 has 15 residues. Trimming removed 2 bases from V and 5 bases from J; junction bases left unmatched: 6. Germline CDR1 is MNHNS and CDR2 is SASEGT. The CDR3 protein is CASSEQTGTDQPQHF. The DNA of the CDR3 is TGTGCCAGCAGTGAACAGACAGGGACGGATCAGCCCCAGCATTTT.

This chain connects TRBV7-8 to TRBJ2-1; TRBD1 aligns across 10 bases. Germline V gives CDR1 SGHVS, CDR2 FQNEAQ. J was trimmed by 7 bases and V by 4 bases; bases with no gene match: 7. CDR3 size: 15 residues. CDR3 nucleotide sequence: TGTGCCAGCAGCTCCCGGGACAGGGGTTTTAATGAGCAGTTCTTC. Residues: CASSSRDRGFNEQFF.

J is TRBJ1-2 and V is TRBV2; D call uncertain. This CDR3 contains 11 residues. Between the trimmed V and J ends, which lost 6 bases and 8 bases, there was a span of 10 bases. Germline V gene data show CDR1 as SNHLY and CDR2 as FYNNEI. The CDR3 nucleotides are TGTGCCAGCAGGGAGACAACCGGCTACACCTTC. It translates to CASRETTGYTF.

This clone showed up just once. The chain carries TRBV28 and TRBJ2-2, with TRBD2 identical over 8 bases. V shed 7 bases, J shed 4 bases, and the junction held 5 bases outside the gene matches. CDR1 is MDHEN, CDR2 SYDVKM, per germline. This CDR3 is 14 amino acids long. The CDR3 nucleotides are TGTGCCAGCATTCAGCGGGGGAGCACCGGGGAGCTGTTTTTT. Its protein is CASIQRGSTGELFF.

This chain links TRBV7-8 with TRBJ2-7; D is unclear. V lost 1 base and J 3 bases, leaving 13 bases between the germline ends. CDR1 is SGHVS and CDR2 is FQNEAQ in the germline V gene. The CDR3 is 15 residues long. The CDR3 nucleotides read TGTGCCAGCAGCTTAGTTCCCCCGTTGCACTACGAGCAGTACTTC. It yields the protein CASSLVPPLHYEQYF.

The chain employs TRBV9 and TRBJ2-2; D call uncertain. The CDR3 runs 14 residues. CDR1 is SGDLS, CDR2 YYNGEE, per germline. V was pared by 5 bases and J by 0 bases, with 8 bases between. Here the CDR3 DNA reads TGTGCCAGCAGTCTAATGACGAACACCGGGGAGCTGTTTTTT. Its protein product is CASSLMTNTGELFF.

CDR3 in amino acids: CASSLSAGSSNQPQHF. Here the CDR3 DNA reads TGTGCCAGCAGCTTGTCCGCGGGTTCCTCAAATCAGCCCCAGCATTTT. The chain is built from TRBV7-8 and TRBJ1-5; D not resolved. This CDR3 contains 16 residues. Trimming shortened V by 3 bases and J by 4 bases, and 16 bases separated the two germline ends. Germline assignment: CDR1 SGHVS and CDR2 FQNEAQ.

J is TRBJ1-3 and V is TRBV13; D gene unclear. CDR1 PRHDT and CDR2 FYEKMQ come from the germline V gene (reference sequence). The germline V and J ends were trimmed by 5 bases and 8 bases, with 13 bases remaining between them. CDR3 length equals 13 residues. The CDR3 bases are TGTGCCAGCAGCACCCCCCCGGGTTACACCATATATTTT. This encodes CASSTPPGYTIYF.

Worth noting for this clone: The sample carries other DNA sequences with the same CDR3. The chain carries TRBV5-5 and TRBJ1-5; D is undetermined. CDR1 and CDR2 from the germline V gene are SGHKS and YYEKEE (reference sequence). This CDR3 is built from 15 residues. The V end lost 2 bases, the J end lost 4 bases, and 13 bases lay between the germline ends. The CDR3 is CASSFAGGGNQPQHF. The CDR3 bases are TGTGCCAGCAGCTTCGCCGGCGGCGGGAATCAGCCCCAGCATTTT. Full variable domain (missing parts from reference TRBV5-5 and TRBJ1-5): DAGVTQSPTHLIKTRGQQVTLRCSPISGHKSVSWYQQVLGQGPQFIFQYYEKEERGRGNFPDRFSARQFPNYSSELNVNALLLGDSALYLCASSFAGGGNQPQHFGDGTRLSIL.

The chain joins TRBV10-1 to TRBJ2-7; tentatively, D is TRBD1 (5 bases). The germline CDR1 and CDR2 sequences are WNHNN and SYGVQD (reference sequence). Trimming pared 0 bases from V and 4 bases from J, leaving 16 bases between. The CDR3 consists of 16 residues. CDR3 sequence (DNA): TGCGCCAGCAGTGAGTCGGGTGGTATCAGGGAATACGAGCAGTACTTC. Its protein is CASSESGGIREYEQYF.

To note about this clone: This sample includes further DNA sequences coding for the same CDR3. The CDR3 coding sequence is TGCGCCAGCAGCCGGGGACTAGCGGGAAATGAGCAGTTCTTC. Its translation: CASSRGLAGNEQFF. The J gene is TRBJ2-1, the V gene TRBV5-1, with 13 bases fitting TRBD2. Germline V gives CDR1 SGHRS, CDR2 YFSETQ. CDR3 length: 14 residues. Germline trimming cut 4 bases from V and 7 bases from J; bases unmatched to any gene: 2. Full variable domain (outside the CDR3, taken from reference TRBV5-1 and TRBJ2-1): KAGVTQTPRYLIKTRGQQVTLSCSPISGHRSVSWYQQTPGQGLQFLFEYFSETQRNKGNFPGRFSGRQFSNSRSEMNVSTLELGDSALYLCASSRGLAGNEQFFGPGTRLTVL.

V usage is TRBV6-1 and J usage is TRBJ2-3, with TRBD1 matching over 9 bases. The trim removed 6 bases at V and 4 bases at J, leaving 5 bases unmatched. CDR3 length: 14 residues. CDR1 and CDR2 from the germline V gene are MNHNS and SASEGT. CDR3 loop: CASSATGGADTQYF. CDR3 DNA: TGTGCCAGCAGCGCTACAGGGGGCGCAGATACGCAGTATTTT.

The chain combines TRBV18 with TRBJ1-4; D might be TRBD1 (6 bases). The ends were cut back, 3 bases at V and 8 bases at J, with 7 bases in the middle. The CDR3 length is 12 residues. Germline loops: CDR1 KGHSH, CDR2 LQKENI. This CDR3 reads CASSPGTEKLFF. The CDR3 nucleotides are TGTGCCAGCTCACCCGGGACAGAAAAACTGTTTTTT.

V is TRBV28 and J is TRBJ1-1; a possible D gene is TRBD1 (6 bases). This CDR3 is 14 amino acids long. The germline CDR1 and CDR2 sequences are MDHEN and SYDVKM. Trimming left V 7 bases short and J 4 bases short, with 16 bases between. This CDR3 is CASNQTPRGTEAFF. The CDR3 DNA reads TGTGCCAGCAACCAGACCCCCAGGGGCACTGAAGCTTTCTTT.

The CDR3, as DNA: TGTGCCAGTAGTATTTTCACAGGTTTTAGCACAGATACGCAGTATTTT. Protein sequence: CASSIFTGFSTDTQYF. The rearrangement links TRBV19 to TRBJ2-3; the D gene is possibly TRBD1 (5 bases). Germline V gene data show CDR1 as LNHDA and CDR2 as SQIVND (reference sequence). The V and J ends lost 3 bases and 0 bases respectively, with 13 bases between them. The CDR3 runs 16 residues.

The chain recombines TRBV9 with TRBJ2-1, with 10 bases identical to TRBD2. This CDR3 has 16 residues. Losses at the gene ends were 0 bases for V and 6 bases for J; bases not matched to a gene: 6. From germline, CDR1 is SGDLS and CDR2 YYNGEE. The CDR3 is CASSVGGTSGANEQFF. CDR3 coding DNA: TGTGCCAGCAGCGTAGGGGGAACTAGCGGGGCCAATGAGCAGTTCTTC.

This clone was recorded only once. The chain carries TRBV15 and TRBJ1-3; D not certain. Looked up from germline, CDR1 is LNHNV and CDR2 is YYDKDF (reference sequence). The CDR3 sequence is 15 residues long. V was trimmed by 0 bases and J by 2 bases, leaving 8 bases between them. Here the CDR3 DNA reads TGTGCCACCAGCAGAGATGGGATGGCTGGAAACACCATATATTTT. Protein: CATSRDGMAGNTIYF.